This T cell receptor beta chain derives from a study of cytomegalovirus exposure and HLA in healthy donors. Study-wide findings and caveats: Researchers catalogued about 150 TCR beta chains as cytomegalovirus-associated.

On this clone: What it binds is unknown.

PCR employed 60 Vbeta and 13 Jbeta primers. Repertoires were generated with immunoSEQ multiplex PCR, while TCRdb's copy carries only in-frame clones and drops some. Of approximately 38,000 clones in the sample, 55% to 75% were seen once. V was clipped by 5 bases and J by 1 base, with 8 bases between them. Germline loops: CDR1 SQVTM, CDR2 ANQGSEA. The CDR3 consists of 12 residues. The TCR sequence derives from a man aged 45-60 years in good health and CMV-seropositive. The sequenced sample consisted of PBMCs. The chain has TRBV29-1 and TRBJ1-1; D gene ambiguous. In DNA, the CDR3 is TGCAGCGTTCGTCTCGGGAACACTGAAGCTTTCTTT. Amino acid sequence: CSVRLGNTEAFF.